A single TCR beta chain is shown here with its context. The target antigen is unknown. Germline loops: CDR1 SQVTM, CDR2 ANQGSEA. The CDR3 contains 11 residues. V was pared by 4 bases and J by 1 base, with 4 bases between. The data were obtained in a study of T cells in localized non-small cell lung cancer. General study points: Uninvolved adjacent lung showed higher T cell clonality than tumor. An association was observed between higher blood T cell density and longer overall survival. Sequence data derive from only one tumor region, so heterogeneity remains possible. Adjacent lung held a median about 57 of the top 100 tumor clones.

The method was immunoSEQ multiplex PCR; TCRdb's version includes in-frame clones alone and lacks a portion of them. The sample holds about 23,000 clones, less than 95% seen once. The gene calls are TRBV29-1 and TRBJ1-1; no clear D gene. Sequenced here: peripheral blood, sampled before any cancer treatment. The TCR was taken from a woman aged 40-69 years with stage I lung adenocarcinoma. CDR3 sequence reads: CSVVGNTEAFF. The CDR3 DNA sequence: TGCAGCGTTGTGGGGAACACTGAAGCTTTCTTT.